This entry is about one TCR beta chain. This CDR3 comprises 16 residues. The data originate from a study of T cell changes during pregnancy in multiple sclerosis. Libraries were prepared by immunoSEQ multiplex PCR; TCRdb keeps only in-frame clonotypes and omits some of them. Among around 50,000 clones listed, approximately 92% were seen once. This sequence originates from a female donor with multiple sclerosis, enrolled in a pregnancy study. This sequence joins TRBV12-2 and TRBJ1-5; TRBD1 is the table's D call and was not checked against the DNA. TRBV12-2 is a known pseudogene. Specimen: CD8+ T cells from peripheral blood mononuclear cells, collected in the second trimester of pregnancy. The CDR3 reads CASRLGQGIGDQPQHF. CDR3 DNA: TGTGCAAGTCGCTTAGGACAGGGGATAGGGGATCAGCCCCAGCATTTT.